This T cell receptor beta chain came from a study of blood T cells in healthy people across ages. Broader study findings: Per million T cells, TCR beta diversity dropped roughly linearly as age increased. Both naive CD4+ cell counts and diversity were greater in long-lived donors than in aged donors. Estimates based on one million T cells were treated as lower bounds.

The study isolated at least 6.5 million PBMCs from each sample. Between the trimmed V and J ends, which lost 8 bases and 9 bases, there was a span of 17 bases. This CDR3 has 14 residues. Germline CDR1 is MNHEY and CDR2 is SVGAGI. Of note for this clonotype: Its target is not known.

A second about 7 to 12 cycle PCR used barcoded and J-beta primers. TCRdb processed the 5' RACE reads anew with MiXCR; each CDR3 protein has one entry. Here the sample spans about 1,000,000 distinct CDR3 sequences, over 35% being singletons. The sequenced material came from blood. The rearrangement joins TRBV6-5 to TRBJ1-6, with D possibly TRBD1 on 6 matching bases. The sequence came from a woman aged 55-69 years in good health. The CDR3 protein is CASGRWQGSSPLHF. The CDR3 nucleotides are TGTGCCAGCGGGCGCTGGCAGGGGTCTTCACCCCTCCACTTT.